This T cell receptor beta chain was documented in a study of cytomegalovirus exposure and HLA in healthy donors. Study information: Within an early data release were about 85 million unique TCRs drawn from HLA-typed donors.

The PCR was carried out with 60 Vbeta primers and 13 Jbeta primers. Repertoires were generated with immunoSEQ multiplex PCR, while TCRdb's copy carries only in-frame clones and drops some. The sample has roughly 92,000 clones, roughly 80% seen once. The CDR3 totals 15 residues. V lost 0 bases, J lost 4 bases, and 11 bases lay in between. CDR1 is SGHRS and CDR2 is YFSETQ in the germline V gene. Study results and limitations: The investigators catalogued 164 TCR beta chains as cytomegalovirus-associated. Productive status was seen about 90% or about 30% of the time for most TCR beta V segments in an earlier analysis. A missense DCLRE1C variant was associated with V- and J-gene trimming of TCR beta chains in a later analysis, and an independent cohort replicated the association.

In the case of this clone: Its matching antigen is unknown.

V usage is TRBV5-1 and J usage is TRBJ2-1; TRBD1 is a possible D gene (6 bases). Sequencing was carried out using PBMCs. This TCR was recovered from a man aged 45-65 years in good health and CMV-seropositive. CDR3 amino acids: CASSLAGAPYNEQFF. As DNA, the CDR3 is TGCGCCAGCAGCTTGGCAGGGGCCCCATACAATGAGCAGTTCTTC.